One sample yielded the 5 T cell receptor beta chains listed below, sequenced in a study of T cells in Graves' hyperthyroidism and ophthalmopathy. The investigators amplified TCR beta CDR3 regions from RNA transcripts. An initial round of RT-PCR targeting the TCR CDR3 relied on the HTBI primer set. Each CDR3 protein is one row after TCRdb ran MiXCR on the multiplex PCR reads. The data hold under 350,000 distinct CDR3 sequences, with roughly 20% observed a single time. The specimen was blood. Receptor source: a woman aged 50 to 60 with Graves' hyperthyroidism.

This clonotype was counted at least ten times. This chain joins TRBV2 and TRBJ2-5; 10 bases fit TRBD2. V gave up 6 bases and J gave up 5 bases; unmatched junction bases: 9. Germline V gives CDR1 SNHLY, CDR2 FYNNEI. This CDR3 is 15 amino acids long. The CDR3 DNA is TGTGCCAGCAGAGAACAGCGGGGGGGCCGCGAGACCCAGTACTTC. This encodes CASREQRGGRETQYF.

This clonotype showed up just once. The chain couples TRBV20-1 to TRBJ2-2; TRBD2 matches at 11 bases. The CDR3 length is 16 residues. The trim removed 4 bases at V and 0 bases at J, leaving 4 bases unmatched. In germline, CDR1 is DFQATT, CDR2 SNEGSKA (reference sequence). In DNA, the CDR3 is TGCAGTGCTAATAGCGGGAGGGGGGCGAACACCGGGGAGCTGTTTTTT. Its protein is CSANSGRGANTGELFF.

The J gene is TRBJ2-2, the V gene TRBV18; 10 nucleotides agree with TRBD1. V lost 5 bases to trimming and J lost 4 bases; unmatched junction nucleotides: 4. Germline lookup yields CDR1 KGHSH and CDR2 LQKENI. This CDR3 is built from 15 residues. The CDR3 loop reads CASSSTGGLTGELFF. The CDR3 DNA reads as TGTGCCAGCTCATCGACAGGGGGCCTCACCGGGGAGCTGTTTTTT.

There are a few counts of this clonotype. The junction shows a germline mismatch at one end, possibly a read error. The V gene is TRBV6-1, the J gene TRBJ2-3, with a tentative D call TRBD1 (5 bases). This CDR3 contains 11 residues. Looked up from germline, CDR1 is MNHNS and CDR2 is SASEGT. The CDR3 DNA reads TGTGCCAGCACCATGACAGAAACGCAGTATTTT. Protein sequence: CASTMTETQYF.

Note on this clonotype: One junction end disagrees with the germline gene, perhaps due to a read error. This chain joins TRBV5-1 and TRBJ1-5, with D tentatively TRBD1 (6 bases). Germline assignment: CDR1 SGHRS and CDR2 YFSETQ. CDR3 size: 15 residues. The CDR3 nucleotides read TGTGCCAGCAGCGTAGCAGGGGTCGTGGGCCAGCCCCAGCATTTT. Its protein is CASSVAGVVGQPQHF.